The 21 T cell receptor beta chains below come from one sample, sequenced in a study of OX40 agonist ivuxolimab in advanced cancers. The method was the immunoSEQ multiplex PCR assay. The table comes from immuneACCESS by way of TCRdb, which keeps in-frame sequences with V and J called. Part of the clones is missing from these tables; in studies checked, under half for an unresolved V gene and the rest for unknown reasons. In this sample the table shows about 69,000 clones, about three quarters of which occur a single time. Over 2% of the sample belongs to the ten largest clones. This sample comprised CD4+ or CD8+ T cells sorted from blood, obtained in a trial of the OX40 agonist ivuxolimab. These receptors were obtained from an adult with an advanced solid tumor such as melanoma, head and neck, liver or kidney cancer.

Here the CDR3 DNA reads TGTGCCAGCAGCTTGTTAGGGGGCAACACCGGGGAGCTGTTTTTT. Protein: CASSLLGGNTGELFF. V is TRBV5-5 and J is TRBJ2-2; TRBD1 aligns across 7 bases. The CDR3 consists of 15 residues. The germline CDR1 and CDR2 sequences are SGHKS and YYEKEE (reference sequence). The V gene end was trimmed by 1 base and the J gene end by 2 bases; junction bases not matched to a gene: 2.

The CDR3 reads CASSPSVNTGELFF. The CDR3 DNA is TGTGCCAGCTCACCCTCGGTCAACACCGGGGAGCTGTTTTTT. The chain carries TRBV18 and TRBJ2-2; D is uncertain. CDR3 length equals 14 residues. CDR1 KGHSH and CDR2 LQKENI come from the germline V gene. Trimming shortened V by 3 bases and J by 2 bases, and 7 bases separated the two germline ends.

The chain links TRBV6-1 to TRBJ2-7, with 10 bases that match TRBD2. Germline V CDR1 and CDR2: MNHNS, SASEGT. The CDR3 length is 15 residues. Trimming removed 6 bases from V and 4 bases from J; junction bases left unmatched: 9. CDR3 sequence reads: CASSKRGLATYEQYF. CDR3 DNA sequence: TGTGCCAGCAGCAAAAGGGGACTAGCGACTTACGAGCAGTACTTC.

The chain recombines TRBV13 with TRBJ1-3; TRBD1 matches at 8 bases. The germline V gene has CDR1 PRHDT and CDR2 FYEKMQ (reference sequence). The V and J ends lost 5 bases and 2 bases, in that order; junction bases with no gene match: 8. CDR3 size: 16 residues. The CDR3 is CASSPQGVFAGNTIYF. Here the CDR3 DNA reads TGTGCCAGCAGCCCACAGGGGGTCTTCGCTGGAAACACCATATATTTT.

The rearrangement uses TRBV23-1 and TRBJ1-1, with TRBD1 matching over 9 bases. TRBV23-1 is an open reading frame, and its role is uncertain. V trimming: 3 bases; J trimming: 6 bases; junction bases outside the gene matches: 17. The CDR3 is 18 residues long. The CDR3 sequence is CASSHPKWTGVNPAEAFF. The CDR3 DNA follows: TGCGCCAGCAGTCATCCCAAATGGACAGGGGTAAATCCCGCTGAAGCTTTCTTT.

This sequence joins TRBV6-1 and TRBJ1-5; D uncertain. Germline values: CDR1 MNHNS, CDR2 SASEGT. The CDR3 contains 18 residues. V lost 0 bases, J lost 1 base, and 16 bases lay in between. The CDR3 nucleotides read TGTGCCAGCAGTGAAGCTCTCGCTTCGGGAAGCAGCAATCAGCCCCAGCATTTT. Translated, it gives CASSEALASGSSNQPQHF.

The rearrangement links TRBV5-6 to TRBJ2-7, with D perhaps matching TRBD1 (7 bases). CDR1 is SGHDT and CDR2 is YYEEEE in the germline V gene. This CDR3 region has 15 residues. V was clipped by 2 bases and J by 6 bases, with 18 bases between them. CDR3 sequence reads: CASSFRTGGVGEQYF. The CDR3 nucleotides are TGTGCCAGCAGCTTTCGGACAGGCGGGGTCGGCGAGCAGTACTTC. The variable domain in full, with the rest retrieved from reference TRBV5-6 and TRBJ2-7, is DAGVTQSPTHLIKTRGQQVTLRCSPKSGHDTVSWYQQALGQGPQFIFQYYEEEERQRGNFPDRFSGHQFPNYSSELNVNALLLGDSALYLCASSFRTGGVGEQYFGPGTRLTVT.

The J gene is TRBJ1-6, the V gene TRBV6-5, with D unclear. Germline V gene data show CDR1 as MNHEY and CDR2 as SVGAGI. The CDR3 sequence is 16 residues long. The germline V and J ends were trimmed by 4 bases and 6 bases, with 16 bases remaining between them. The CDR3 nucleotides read TGTGCCAGCAGTTCCGGACGGACTTTCTCTAATTCACCCCTCCACTTT. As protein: CASSSGRTFSNSPLHF.

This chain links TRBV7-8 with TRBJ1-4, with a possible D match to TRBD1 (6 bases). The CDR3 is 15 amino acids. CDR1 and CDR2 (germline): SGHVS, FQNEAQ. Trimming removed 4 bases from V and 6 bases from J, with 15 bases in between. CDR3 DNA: TGTGCCAGCAGCTCCAGGGGTACAGGGTATGAAAAACTGTTTTTT. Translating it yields CASSSRGTGYEKLFF.

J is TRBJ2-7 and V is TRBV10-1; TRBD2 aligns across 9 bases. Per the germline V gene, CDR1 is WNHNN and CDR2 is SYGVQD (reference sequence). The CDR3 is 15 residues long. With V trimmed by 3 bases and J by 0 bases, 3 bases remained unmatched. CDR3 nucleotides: TGCGCCAGCAGTGACCCGGGACTAGCCTCCTACGAGCAGTACTTC. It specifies CASSDPGLASYEQYF.

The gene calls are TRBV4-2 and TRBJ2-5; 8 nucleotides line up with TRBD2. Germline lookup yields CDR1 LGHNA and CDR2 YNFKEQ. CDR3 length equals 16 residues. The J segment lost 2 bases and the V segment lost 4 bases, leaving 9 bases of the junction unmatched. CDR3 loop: CASSRGGAGDQETQYF. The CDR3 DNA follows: TGTGCCAGCAGCCGGGGAGGAGCGGGAGATCAAGAGACCCAGTACTTC.

The CDR3: CASSRVGTQYF. CDR3 in DNA: TGTGCCAGCAGCCGGGTCGGTACGCAGTATTTT. The chain recombines TRBV4-2 with TRBJ2-3; D not resolved. Per germline, CDR1 LGHNA and CDR2 YNFKEQ. Trimming stripped 4 bases from V and 8 bases from J, with 7 bases between. The CDR3 has 11 amino acids.

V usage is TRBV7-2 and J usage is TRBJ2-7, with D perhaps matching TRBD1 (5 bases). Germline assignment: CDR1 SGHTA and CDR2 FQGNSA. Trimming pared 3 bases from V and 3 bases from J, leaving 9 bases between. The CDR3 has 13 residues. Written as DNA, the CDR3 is TGTGCCAGCAGCTTTCCCAGGGACTACGAGCAGTACTTC. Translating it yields CASSFPRDYEQYF.

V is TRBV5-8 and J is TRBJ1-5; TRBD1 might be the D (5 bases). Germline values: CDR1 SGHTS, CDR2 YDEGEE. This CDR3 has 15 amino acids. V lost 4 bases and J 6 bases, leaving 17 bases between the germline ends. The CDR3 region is CASSPTPGGFQPQHF. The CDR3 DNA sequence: TGTGCCAGCAGCCCAACCCCGGGGGGATTTCAGCCCCAGCATTTT.

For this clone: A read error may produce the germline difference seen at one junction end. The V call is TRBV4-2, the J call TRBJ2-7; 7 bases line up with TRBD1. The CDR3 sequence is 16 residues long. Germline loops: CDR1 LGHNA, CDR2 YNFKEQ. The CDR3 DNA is TGTGCCAGCAGCCAACCCGACAGGGCACACTCCTACGAGCAGTGCTTC. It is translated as CASSQPDRAHSYEQCF.

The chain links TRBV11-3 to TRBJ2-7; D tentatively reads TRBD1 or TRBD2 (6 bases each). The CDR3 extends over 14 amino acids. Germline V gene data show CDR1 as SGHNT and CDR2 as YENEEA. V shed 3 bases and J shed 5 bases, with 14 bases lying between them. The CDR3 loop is CASSFGGAANEQYF. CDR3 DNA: TGTGCCAGCAGCTTCGGGGGCGCGGCGAACGAGCAGTACTTC.

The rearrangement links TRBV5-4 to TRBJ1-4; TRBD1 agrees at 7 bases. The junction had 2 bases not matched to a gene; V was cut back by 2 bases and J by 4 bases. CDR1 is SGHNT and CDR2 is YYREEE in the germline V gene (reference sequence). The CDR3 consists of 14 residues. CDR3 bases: TGTGCCAGCAGCTTCGACAGGGTTAATGAAAAACTGTTTTTT. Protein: CASSFDRVNEKLFF. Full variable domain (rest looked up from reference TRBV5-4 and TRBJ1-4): ETGVTQSPTHLIKTRGQQVTLRCSSQSGHNTVSWYQQALGQGPQFIFQYYREEENGRGNFPPRFSGLQFPNYSSELNVNALELDDSALYLCASSFDRVNEKLFFGSGTQLSVL.

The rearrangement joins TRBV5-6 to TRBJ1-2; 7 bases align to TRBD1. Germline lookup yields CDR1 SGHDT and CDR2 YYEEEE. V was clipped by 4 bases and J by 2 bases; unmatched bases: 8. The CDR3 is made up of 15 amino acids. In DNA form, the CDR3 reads TGTGCCAGCAGCCTACTACAGGGGCGCAACTATGGCTACACCTTC. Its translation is CASSLLQGRNYGYTF.

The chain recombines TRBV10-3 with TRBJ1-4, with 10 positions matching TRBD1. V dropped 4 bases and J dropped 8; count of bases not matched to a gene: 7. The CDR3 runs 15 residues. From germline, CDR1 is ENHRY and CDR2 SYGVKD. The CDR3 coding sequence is TGTGCCATCAGTGTAACCGGGACAGGGGTCGAAAAACTGTTTTTT. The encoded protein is CAISVTGTGVEKLFF.

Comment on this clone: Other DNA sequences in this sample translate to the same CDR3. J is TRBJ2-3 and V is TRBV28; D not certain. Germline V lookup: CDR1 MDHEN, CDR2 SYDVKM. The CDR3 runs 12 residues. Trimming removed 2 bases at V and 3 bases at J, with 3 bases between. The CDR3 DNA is TGTGCCAGCAGTTTAAGGACAGATACGCAGTATTTT. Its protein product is CASSLRTDTQYF. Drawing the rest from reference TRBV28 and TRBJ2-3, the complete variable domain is DVKVTQSSRYLVKRTGEKVFLECVQDMDHENMFWYRQDPGLGLRLIYFSYDVKMKEKGDIPEGYSVSREKKERFSLILESASTNQTSMYLCASSLRTDTQYFGPGTRLTVL.

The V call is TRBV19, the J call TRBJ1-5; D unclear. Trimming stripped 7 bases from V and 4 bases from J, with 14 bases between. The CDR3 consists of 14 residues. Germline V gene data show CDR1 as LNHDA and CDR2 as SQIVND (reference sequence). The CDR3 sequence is CASTFLIGNQPQHF. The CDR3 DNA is TGTGCCAGTACCTTCCTAATTGGGAATCAGCCCCAGCATTTT.